This TCR beta chain was identified in a study of blood T cell repertoires in COVID-19. J gave up 5 bases and V 3 bases, and 10 bases lay outside the gene matches. The length of the CDR3 is 16 residues. Germline V CDR1 and CDR2: KGHSH, LQKENI. Profiled with immunoSEQ multiplex PCR; TCRdb holds only in-frame clones, not every one. The sample has approximately 500,000 clones; 70% to 90% are singletons. The TCR sequence derives from a woman aged 40 to 49 who had recovered from COVID-19. Material for sequencing was PBMCs or T cells enriched from blood (not recorded which). The rearrangement uses TRBV18 and TRBJ2-7; TRBD2 matches at 10 bases. CDR3 in DNA: TGTGCCAGCTCACCTCCGGGACTAGCGACTCCCCACGAGCAGTACTTC. It yields the protein CASSPPGLATPHEQYF. Complete variable domain (other parts from reference TRBV18 and TRBJ2-7): NAGVMQNPRHLVRRRGQEARLRCSPMKGHSHVYWYRQLPEEGLKFMVYLQKENIIDESGMPKERFSAEFPKEGPSILRIQQVVRGDSAAYFCASSPPGLATPHEQYFGPGTRLTVT.